These 5 T cell receptor beta chains were sequenced from one sample in a study of cytomegalovirus exposure and HLA in healthy donors. The PCR was carried out with 60 Vbeta primers and 13 Jbeta primers. The method was immunoSEQ multiplex PCR; TCRdb's version includes in-frame clones alone and lacks a portion of them. The sample records 70,000 to 95,000 clones, roughly 74% being singletons. Sequences were obtained from PBMCs. The receptors here all came from a man aged 40-49 years in good health and CMV-seronegative.

J is TRBJ1-1 and V is TRBV7-9, with D possibly TRBD1 on 6 matching bases. Germline values: CDR1 SEHNR, CDR2 FQNEAQ (reference sequence). Trimming cost V 8 bases and J 4 bases, with 14 bases left between them. This CDR3 contains 13 residues. CDR3 amino acids: CASSGGVITEAFF. CDR3 DNA sequence: TGTGCCAGCTCTGGGGGCGTGATCACTGAAGCTTTCTTT.

The table lists this clone with a few counts. CDR3 residues: CASRGGSTEAFF. The DNA of the CDR3 is TGTGCCAGTCGGGGGGGTTCGACTGAAGCTTTCTTT. The gene calls are TRBV19 and TRBJ1-1, with a tentative D call TRBD1 (5 bases). Germline CDR1 and CDR2: LNHDA and SQIVND (reference sequence). This CDR3 has 12 amino acids. With 8 bases removed from V and 5 bases from J, the gap between germline ends came to 12 bases.

This clone was detected once. The chain couples TRBV5-1 to TRBJ2-3, with D unclear. Germline lookup yields CDR1 SGHRS and CDR2 YFSETQ. Trimming took off 1 base at V and 1 base at J, with 7 bases between the two ends. The CDR3 extends over 14 amino acids. The CDR3 reads CASSLNQGTDTQYF. The CDR3 DNA follows: TGCGCCAGCAGCTTGAACCAGGGCACAGATACGCAGTATTTT.

The rearrangement joins TRBV18 to TRBJ2-2; D gene unclear. CDR3 length: 12 amino acids. Trimming removed 6 bases from V and 7 bases from J, with 9 bases in between. Germline V gene sequence: CDR1 KGHSH, CDR2 LQKENI. CDR3 loop: CASSPAGGELFF. Written as DNA, the CDR3 is TGTGCCAGCTCCCCTGCCGGCGGGGAGCTGTTTTTT. Complete variable domain (other parts from reference TRBV18 and TRBJ2-2): NAGVMQNPRHLVRRRGQEARLRCSPMKGHSHVYWYRQLPEEGLKFMVYLQKENIIDESGMPKERFSAEFPKEGPSILRIQQVVRGDSAAYFCASSPAGGELFFGEGSRLTVL.

The V gene is TRBV5-1, the J gene TRBJ2-2; D not certain. The CDR3 is 15 residues long. Trimming removed 2 bases at V and 3 bases at J, with 11 bases between. Per germline, CDR1 SGHRS and CDR2 YFSETQ. The CDR3: CASSLTVADTGELFF. CDR3 nucleotide sequence: TGCGCCAGCAGCTTAACCGTGGCGGACACCGGGGAGCTGTTTTTT.